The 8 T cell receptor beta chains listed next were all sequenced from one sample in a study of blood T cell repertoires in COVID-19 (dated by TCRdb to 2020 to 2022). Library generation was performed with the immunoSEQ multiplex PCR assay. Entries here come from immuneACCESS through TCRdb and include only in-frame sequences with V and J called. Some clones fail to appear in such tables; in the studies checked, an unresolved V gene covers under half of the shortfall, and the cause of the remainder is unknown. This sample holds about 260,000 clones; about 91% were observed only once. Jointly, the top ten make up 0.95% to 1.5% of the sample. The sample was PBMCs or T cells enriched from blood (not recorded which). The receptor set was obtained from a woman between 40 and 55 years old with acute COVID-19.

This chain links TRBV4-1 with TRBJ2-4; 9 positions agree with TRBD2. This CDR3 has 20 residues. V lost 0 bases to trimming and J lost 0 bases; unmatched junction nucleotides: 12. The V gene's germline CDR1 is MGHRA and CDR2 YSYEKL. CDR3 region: CASSQDHPSGVGIAKNIQYF. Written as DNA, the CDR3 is TGCGCCAGCAGCCAAGATCATCCTAGCGGGGTAGGGATAGCCAAAAACATTCAGTACTTC.

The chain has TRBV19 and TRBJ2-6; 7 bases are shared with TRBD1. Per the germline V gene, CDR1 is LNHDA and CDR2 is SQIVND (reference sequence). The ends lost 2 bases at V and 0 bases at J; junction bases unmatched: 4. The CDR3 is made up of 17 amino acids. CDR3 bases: TGTGCCAGTAGTATAATGACAGGGAACTCTGGGGCCAACGTCCTGACTTTC. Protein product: CASSIMTGNSGANVLTF. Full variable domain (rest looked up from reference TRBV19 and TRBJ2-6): DGGITQSPKYLFRKEGQNVTLSCEQNLNHDAMYWYRQDPGQGLRLIYYSQIVNDFQKGDIAEGYSVSREKKESFPLTVTSAQKNPTAFYLCASSIMTGNSGANVLTFGAGSRLTVL.

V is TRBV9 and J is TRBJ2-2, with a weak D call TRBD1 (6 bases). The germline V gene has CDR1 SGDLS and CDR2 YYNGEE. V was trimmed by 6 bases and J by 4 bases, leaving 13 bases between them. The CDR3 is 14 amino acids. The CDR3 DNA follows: TGTGCCAGCACCACAGGGCGGGCCACCGGGGAGCTGTTTTTT. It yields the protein CASTTGRATGELFF.

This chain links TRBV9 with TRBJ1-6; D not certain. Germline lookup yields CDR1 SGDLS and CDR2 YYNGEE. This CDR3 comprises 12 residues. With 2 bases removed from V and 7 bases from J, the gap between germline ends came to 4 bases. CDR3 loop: CASSVLNSPLHF. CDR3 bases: TGTGCCAGCAGCGTCTTAAATTCACCCCTCCACTTT.

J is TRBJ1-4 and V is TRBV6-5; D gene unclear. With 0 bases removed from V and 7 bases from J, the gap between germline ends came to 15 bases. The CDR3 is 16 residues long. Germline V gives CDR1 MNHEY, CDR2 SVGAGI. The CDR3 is CASSYSWHLRGEKLFF. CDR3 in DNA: TGTGCCAGCAGTTACTCCTGGCACCTCCGAGGTGAAAAACTGTTTTTT.

The DNA for the CDR3 is TGTGCCAGCAGCACACAGGGTGGAAACACCATATATTTT. This sequence encodes CASSTQGGNTIYF. The rearrangement links TRBV7-2 to TRBJ1-3; tentatively, D is TRBD1 (6 bases). The CDR3 has 13 residues. V lost 5 bases and J lost 3, with 8 bases in between. Germline lookup yields CDR1 SGHTA and CDR2 FQGNSA. Drawing the rest from reference TRBV7-2 and TRBJ1-3, the complete variable domain is GAGVSQSPSNKVTEKGKDVELRCDPISGHTALYWYRQSLGQGLEFLIYFQGNSAPDKSGLPSDRFSAERTGGSVSTLTIQRTQQEDSAVYLCASSTQGGNTIYFGEGSWLTVV.

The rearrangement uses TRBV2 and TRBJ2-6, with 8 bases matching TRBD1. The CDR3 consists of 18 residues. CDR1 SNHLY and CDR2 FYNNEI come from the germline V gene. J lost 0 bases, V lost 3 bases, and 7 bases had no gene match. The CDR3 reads CASSEYPGQASGANVLTF. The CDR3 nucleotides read TGTGCCAGCAGTGAGTACCCGGGACAGGCCTCTGGGGCCAACGTCCTGACTTTC.

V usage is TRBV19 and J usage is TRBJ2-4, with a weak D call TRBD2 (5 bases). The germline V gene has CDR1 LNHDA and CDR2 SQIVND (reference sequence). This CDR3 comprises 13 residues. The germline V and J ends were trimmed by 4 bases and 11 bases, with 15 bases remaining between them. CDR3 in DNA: TGTGCCAGTAGTACGGACTGGGGTAGGGTTCAGTACTTC. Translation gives CASSTDWGRVQYF.